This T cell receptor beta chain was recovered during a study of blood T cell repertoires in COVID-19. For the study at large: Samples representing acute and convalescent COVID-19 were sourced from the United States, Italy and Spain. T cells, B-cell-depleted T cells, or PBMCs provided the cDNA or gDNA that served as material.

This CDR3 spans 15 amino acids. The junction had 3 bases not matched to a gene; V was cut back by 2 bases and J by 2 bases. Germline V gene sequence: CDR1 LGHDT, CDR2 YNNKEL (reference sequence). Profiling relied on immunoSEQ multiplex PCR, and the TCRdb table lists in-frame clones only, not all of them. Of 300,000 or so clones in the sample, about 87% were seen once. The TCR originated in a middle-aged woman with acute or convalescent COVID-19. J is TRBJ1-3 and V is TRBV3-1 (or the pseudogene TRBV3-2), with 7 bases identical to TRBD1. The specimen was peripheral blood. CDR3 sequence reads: CASSQRTGAGNTIYF. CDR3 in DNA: TGTGCCAGCAGCCAACGCACAGGGGCTGGAAACACCATATATTTT.